This T cell receptor (beta chain) was observed in a study of T cells in Graves' hyperthyroidism and ophthalmopathy. Study overall: Pretreatment peripheral blood was obtained at initial diagnosis. Notes on the study in general: The majority of expanded thyroid clonotypes above 0.001 also appeared in blood.

This CDR3 region has 16 residues. In germline, CDR1 is SEHNR, CDR2 FQNEAQ (reference sequence). Trimming left V 3 bases short and J 1 base short, with 16 bases between. What was amplified from RNA transcripts were TCR beta CDR3 regions. The TCR CDR3 first-round RT-PCR relied on the HTBI primer set. Using its own MiXCR run on the multiplex PCR reads, TCRdb lists one record per CDR3 protein. The sample lists around 600,000 distinct CDR3 sequences, 11% to 15% seen once, with approximately 6.4% in the top ten. The table lists this clonotype with many counts. Its specificity is unknown. Investigators excluded patients with uncontrolled infection, other autoimmune disease, pregnancy or lactation. A roughly 9.3 ml volume of fresh peripheral blood provided the PBMCs.

Sequenced: blood. This rearrangement joins TRBV7-9 to TRBJ2-7, with D perhaps TRBD1 (6 bases). This TCR came from a woman aged 18-29 years with Graves' ophthalmopathy. The CDR3: CASSFGSTGYSYEQYF. In DNA form, the CDR3 reads TGTGCCAGCAGCTTCGGTAGCACAGGGTATTCCTACGAGCAGTACTTC.